These 8 T cell receptor beta chains share one sample of origin, sequenced in a study of T-cell memory formation after mild COVID-19. TCRdb recomputed calls from the 5' RACE reads with MiXCR, one row per CDR3 protein. The repertoire consists of 450,000 to 650,000 distinct CDR3 sequences, with over 15% occurring once and the leading ten covering around 13%. Sequencing used PBMCs or a T cell subset sorted from them (not recorded which). Every receptor here comes from an adult woman who had mild COVID-19 (a few samples of this study predate the infection). Cell type and time point are not known.

To note about this clonotype: One end of the junction varies from germline; a read error may be responsible. The chain combines TRBV7-7 with TRBJ2-2; possibly TRBD2 for D (6 bases). Per the germline V gene, CDR1 is SSHAT and CDR2 is FNYEAQ (reference sequence). This CDR3 spans 17 amino acids. Written as DNA, the CDR3 is TGTGCTAGCAGTTCCCTCACGCGGAGGGCAGGGACCGGGGAGCTGTTTTTT. This codes for CASSSLTRRAGTGELFF. The variable domain in full, completed from reference TRBV7-7 and TRBJ2-2, reads GAGVSQSPRYKVTKRGQDVTLRCDPISSHATLYWYQQALGQGPEFLTYFNYEAQPDKSGLPSDRFSAERPEGSISTLTIQRTEQRDSAMYRCASSSLTRRAGTGELFFGEGSRLTVL.

This clonotype was counted between two and nine times. The CDR3 DNA sequence: TGCAGTGCTTACGGGGCCAACGTCCTGACTTTC. This encodes CSAYGANVLTF. The rearrangement uses TRBV20-1 and TRBJ2-6; no clear D. Germline V gives CDR1 DFQATT, CDR2 SNEGSKA (reference sequence). Trimming took off 5 bases at V and 4 bases at J, with 3 bases between the two ends. The CDR3 covers 11 residues.

V usage is TRBV4-1 and J usage is TRBJ2-1; 8 bases fit TRBD2. From germline, CDR1 is MGHRA and CDR2 YSYEKL. Unmatched junction bases numbered 7, after V lost 0 bases and J lost 6 bases. This CDR3 spans 16 amino acids. The DNA for the CDR3 is TGCGCCAGCAGCCAAGACGATTCCGGGAGGGCCAATGAGCAGTTCTTC. It specifies CASSQDDSGRANEQFF.

This clonotype was counted between two and nine times. In DNA, the CDR3 is TGCAGCGTTGAAGACGGGCTCCGAAGAGGCGATACGCAGTATTTT. Residues: CSVEDGLRRGDTQYF. The rearrangement joins TRBV29-1 to TRBJ2-3; D is uncertain. With 0 bases removed from V and 6 bases from J, the gap between germline ends came to 16 bases. The CDR3 is made up of 15 amino acids. From germline, CDR1 is SQVTM and CDR2 ANQGSEA.

This clonotype came up a few times. V gene TRBV27 combines with J gene TRBJ1-1; possible D gene TRBD1, 5 bases. The length of the CDR3 is 12 residues. Germline CDR1 MNHEY, CDR2 SMNVEV (reference sequence). V dropped 3 bases and J dropped 8 bases, with 10 bases sitting between them. CDR3 sequence reads: CASSFGGGEAFF. The CDR3 coding sequence is TGTGCCAGCAGTTTTGGGGGAGGAGAAGCTTTCTTT.

The CDR3 DNA reads TGTGCCAGCAGTCAGGACAGGGGAGGAGCCGGGGAGCTGTTTTTT. This gives the protein CASSQDRGGAGELFF. This sequence joins TRBV6-5 and TRBJ2-2, with TRBD1 matching over 9 bases. This CDR3 is 15 amino acids long. Germline loops: CDR1 MNHEY, CDR2 SVGAGI. The trim removed 5 bases at V and 6 bases at J, leaving 7 bases unmatched.

This clonotype was detected only a few times. The chain carries TRBV19 and TRBJ2-1; D is unclear. Germline CDR1 and CDR2: LNHDA and SQIVND (reference sequence). This CDR3 is built from 15 residues. Trimming cost V 3 bases and J 0 bases, with 9 bases left between them. CDR3 protein: CASSILPNSYNEQFF. The CDR3 coding sequence is TGTGCCAGTAGTATTCTGCCAAACTCCTACAATGAGCAGTTCTTC.

The chain links TRBV6-5 to TRBJ2-7; D is ambiguous. CDR3 length equals 14 residues. Between the trimmed V and J ends, which lost 0 bases and 2 bases, there was a span of 8 bases. Germline V CDR1 and CDR2: MNHEY, SVGAGI. CDR3 sequence reads: CASSYSADPYEQYF. CDR3 DNA: TGTGCCAGCAGTTACTCGGCGGACCCCTACGAGCAGTACTTC.